This T cell receptor (beta chain) emerged from a study of cytomegalovirus exposure and HLA in healthy donors. The study, taken as a whole, reports: For presence/absence analyses, sequencing depth was assumed to be roughly uniform across donors. As a later analysis showed, a missense DCLRE1C variant was linked to trimming of TCR beta V- and J-genes.

A single count supports this clone. Its target is unknown. Use of 60 Vbeta and 13 Jbeta primers characterized the PCR. Method: immunoSEQ multiplex PCR; TCRdb's copy keeps in-frame clones and lacks some. The table lists fewer than 150,000 clones, around 77% of them singletons. Trimming removed 3 bases at V and 6 bases at J, with 13 bases between. Germline V gene data show CDR1 as SGHNT and CDR2 as YYREEE (reference sequence). CDR3 size: 13 residues. The rearrangement links TRBV5-4 to TRBJ2-7; TRBD1 might be the D (5 bases). The sequencing input was PBMCs. This receptor was identified in a man younger than 45 in good health and CMV-seronegative. The CDR3 here is CASSYTDSAEQYF. The CDR3 coding sequence is TGTGCCAGCAGCTATACCGACAGCGCCGAGCAGTACTTC.